This TCR beta chain was identified during a study of T-cell memory formation after mild COVID-19. Of note for this clonotype: The antigen remains undetermined.

TCRdb passed the 5' RACE reads through MiXCR, listing each CDR3 protein once. The repertoire holds 150,000 or so distinct CDR3 sequences, with 30% to 35% as singletons. Germline lookup yields CDR1 DFQATT and CDR2 SNEGSKA (reference sequence). The V gene lost 2 bases and the J gene lost 3 bases, with 13 bases spanning the gap. This CDR3 comprises 14 residues. Broader study findings: Later expanders leaned CD4+, whereas day 15 to 85 contracting clones were balanced CD4/CD8. Whether second-wave clones peaking at day 37 were SARS-CoV-2 specific went unconfirmed.

The sequenced sample was PBMCs or a T cell subset sorted from them (not recorded which). The origin of this receptor is an adult woman who had mild COVID-19 (a few samples of this study predate the infection). Cell type and time point are not known. This rearrangement joins TRBV20-1 to TRBJ2-5; the D gene is possibly TRBD2 (7 bases). CDR3 nucleotides: TGCAGTGCTAGACCCAGGGAGGGGGAAGAGACCCAGTACTTC. Its protein product is CSARPREGEETQYF.